These T cell receptor beta chains were read from a single sample in a study of blood T cell repertoires in COVID-19. The assay was immunoSEQ multiplex PCR, and TCRdb's table has in-frame clones only and misses some. The sample lists fewer than 300,000 clones, about 91% occurring once. Sequencing was carried out using peripheral blood. The source of these receptors is a person aged 18 to 35 with COVID-19, enrolled during active disease. Each CDR3 is given with its conserved first and last residue. D genes are given only for firm matches. Size values are once, few and many counts, or a class for expanded clones, and some rows have none.

cdr3_aa	cdr3_nt	v_call	j_call	clone_size	d_call
CASSPHGLDTQYF	TGCGCCAGCAGCCCCCACGGTCTAGATACGCAGTATTTT	TRBV4-1	TRBJ2-3	NA	NA
CASRRQGYNQPQHF	TGTGCCAGCAGGAGACAGGGCTACAATCAGCCCCAGCATTTT	TRBV6-5	TRBJ1-5	few	TRBD1
CASSLGNSGNTDTQYF	TGTGCCAGCAGCTTAGGGAATAGCGGGAACACAGATACGCAGTATTTT	TRBV11-2	TRBJ2-3	NA	TRBD2
CASSFLGYEQYF	TGTGCCAGCAGCTTTCTAGGCTACGAGCAGTACTTC	TRBV9	TRBJ2-7	NA	NA
CSVDGDRYGYTF	TGCAGCGTTGACGGGGACAGGTATGGCTACACCTTC	TRBV29-1	TRBJ1-2	NA	TRBD1
CASSGASGQEMANTIYF	TGTGCCAGCAGTGGCGCCTCGGGACAAGAAATGGCAAACACCATATATTTT	TRBV28	TRBJ1-3	NA	NA
CASSFSATGTGGGDTQYF	TGTGCCAGCAGCTTTTCTGCAACCGGGACAGGCGGAGGAGATACGCAGTATTTT	TRBV11-3	TRBJ2-3	NA	TRBD1
CATSDLNPSANTGELFF	TGTGCCACCAGTGATTTGAACCCTAGCGCGAACACCGGGGAGCTGTTTTTT	TRBV24-1	TRBJ2-2	NA	NA
CASNPPGGGAYEQYF	TGTGCCAGCAATCCCCCGGGGGGAGGCGCCTACGAGCAGTACTTC	TRBV2	TRBJ2-7	NA	TRBD2
CASSASTGNTEAFF	TGTGCCAGCAGCGCCTCGACAGGGAACACTGAAGCTTTCTTT	TRBV9	TRBJ1-1	NA	NA
CASSLHSQRGSEAFF	TGTGCCAGCAGCTTGCACTCCCAGAGAGGGTCTGAAGCTTTCTTT	TRBV5-4	TRBJ1-1	NA	NA
CAWMVGRSSGANVLTF	TGTGCCTGGATGGTTGGTAGGAGCTCTGGGGCCAACGTCCTGACTTTC	TRBV30	TRBJ2-6	once	NA
CASSLQGEAFF	TGTGCCAGCAGCCTACAGGGTGAAGCTTTCTTT	TRBV12-3/TRBV12-4	TRBJ1-1	once	NA
CASSPTPYSPETQYF	TGTGCCAGTAGTCCCACCCCGTACAGCCCAGAGACCCAGTACTTC	TRBV19	TRBJ2-5	NA	NA
CASSRQGLAGGTDTQYF	TGCGCCAGCAGCCGACAAGGACTAGCGGGAGGGACAGATACGCAGTATTTT	TRBV4-1	TRBJ2-3	NA	TRBD2
CASSFLRETQYF	TGTGCCAGCAGTTTCCTCAGGGAGACCCAGTACTTC	TRBV12-3/TRBV12-4	TRBJ2-5	NA	NA
CASSIPAGGVETQYF	TGTGCCAGTAGTATCCCAGCGGGAGGGGTGGAGACCCAGTACTTC	TRBV19	TRBJ2-5	NA	TRBD2
CASSAGDTGELFF	TGTGCCAGCAGTGCCGGGGACACCGGGGAGCTGTTTTTT	TRBV6-4	TRBJ2-2	NA	NA
CASSLELAGDVYF	TGTGCCAGCAGTCTTGAACTAGCGGGAGATGTGTATTTT	TRBV2	TRBJ2-3	NA	TRBD2